The 32 T cell receptor beta chains below come from one sample, sequenced in a study of technical replicates of blood from several donors. The data were produced by immunoSEQ multiplex PCR, yet TCRdb's version contains in-frame clones alone and is incomplete. The table includes about 68,000 clones, about 97% detected once. Sequenced material: T cells isolated from PBMCs. Every receptor here comes from a human donor in good health.

The V and J genes are TRBV9 and TRBJ2-5, with 7 nucleotides matching TRBD1. Germline values: CDR1 SGDLS, CDR2 YYNGEE. The CDR3 has 16 residues. The V gene end was trimmed by 1 base and the J gene end by 1 base; junction bases not matched to a gene: 7. In DNA, the CDR3 is TGTGCCAGCAGCGTAACTCCTAGACAGGGCCAAGAGACCCAGTACTTC. Protein: CASSVTPRQGQETQYF.

This clone occurred once. The chain links TRBV10-1 to TRBJ2-3, with a tentative D call TRBD2 (5 bases). Looked up from germline, CDR1 is WNHNN and CDR2 is SYGVQD (reference sequence). This CDR3 spans 14 amino acids. Trimming left V 5 bases short and J 2 bases short, with 11 bases between. Written as DNA, the CDR3 is TGCGCCAGCAGTCACAGCGGCTACACAGATACGCAGTATTTT. Protein: CASSHSGYTDTQYF.

V is TRBV23-1 and J is TRBJ1-5; possible D gene TRBD1, 5 bases. TRBV23-1 is designated an ORF whose function remains uncertain. V was clipped by 2 bases and J by 1 base, with 9 bases between them. The CDR3 covers 15 residues. CDR3 bases: TGCGCCAGCAGTCAAAGGGGCCCCAGCAATCAGCCCCAGCATTTT. Translation gives CASSQRGPSNQPQHF.

This chain uses TRBV11-2 with TRBJ2-1, with 7 nucleotides matching TRBD1. The V and J ends lost 5 bases and 8 bases, in that order; junction bases with no gene match: 6. The CDR3 runs 13 residues. Germline CDR1 SGHAT, CDR2 FQNNGV. As DNA, the CDR3 is TGTGCCAGCAGCCTATCGACAGGGTATGAGCAGTTCTTC. Translation: CASSLSTGYEQFF.

This chain joins TRBV10-3 and TRBJ2-7; 8 positions agree with TRBD2. Looked up from germline, CDR1 is ENHRY and CDR2 is SYGVKD. The CDR3 runs to 16 residues. V shed 2 bases and J 1 base; nucleotides not matched to a gene: 7. DNA for the CDR3: TGTGCCATCAGTGAGATCCCCGGGGGGGTTTCCTACGAGCAGTACTTC. Protein sequence: CAISEIPGGVSYEQYF.

The chain is built from TRBV5-4 and TRBJ2-7, with D perhaps TRBD2 (6 bases). CDR3 length: 13 amino acids. Trimming removed 5 bases from V and 2 bases from J, with 11 bases in between. CDR1 is SGHNT and CDR2 is YYREEE in the germline V gene (reference sequence). The CDR3 coding sequence is TGTGCCAGCAGTGAGGGACTTACCTACGAGCAGTACTTC. Protein: CASSEGLTYEQYF. Looking up the rest from reference TRBV5-4 and TRBJ2-7 gives the full variable domain: ETGVTQSPTHLIKTRGQQVTLRCSSQSGHNTVSWYQQALGQGPQFIFQYYREEENGRGNFPPRFSGLQFPNYSSELNVNALELDDSALYLCASSEGLTYEQYFGPGTRLTVT.

The rearrangement joins TRBV2 to TRBJ1-1, with 9 bases identical to TRBD1. The CDR3 is 14 residues long. V lost 6 bases and J lost 2; bases outside the gene matches: 4. Germline V gene data show CDR1 as SNHLY and CDR2 as FYNNEI. The DNA for the CDR3 is TGTGCCAGCAGGGCACAGGGGGCAAACACTGAAGCTTTCTTT. Translating it yields CASRAQGANTEAFF.

V gene TRBV9 combines with J gene TRBJ2-1; D perhaps matches TRBD1 (5 bases). V gave up 2 bases and J gave up 8 bases, with 17 bases separating them. Germline V gene data show CDR1 as SGDLS and CDR2 as YYNGEE. The CDR3 contains 15 residues. The CDR3 sequence is CASSVDISLGDEQFF. Written as DNA, the CDR3 is TGTGCCAGCAGCGTTGATATATCCCTAGGGGATGAGCAGTTCTTC.

This clone was counted a single time. This sequence joins TRBV11-3 and TRBJ2-7, with 7 bases matching TRBD1. CDR1 and CDR2 (germline): SGHNT, YENEEA. The CDR3 runs 12 residues. V dropped 5 bases and J dropped 7; count of bases not matched to a gene: 5. CDR3 DNA: TGTGCCAGCAGCAGTACAGGGGAAGAGCAGTACTTC. It is translated as CASSSTGEEQYF.

The V call is TRBV6-4, the J call TRBJ2-1; D is possibly TRBD2 (5 bases). The CDR3 length is 13 residues. The V gene's germline CDR1 is MRHNA and CDR2 SNTAGT. V shed 2 bases and J shed 7 bases, with 9 bases lying between them. This CDR3 is CASSDHPGNEQFF. CDR3 in DNA: TGTGCCAGCAGTGACCATCCGGGGAATGAGCAGTTCTTC.

Worth noting for this clone: Within the sample, other DNA sequences also encode this same CDR3. CDR3 DNA sequence: TGCGCCAGCAGCTTAGGCGGGTACGAGCAGTACTTC. This translates into CASSLGGYEQYF. The V call is TRBV5-1, the J call TRBJ2-7; D is perhaps TRBD2 (5 bases). The CDR3 is 12 residues long. V was clipped by 2 bases and J by 4 bases, with 7 bases between them. Per the germline V gene, CDR1 is SGHRS and CDR2 is YFSETQ.

V usage is TRBV7-2 and J usage is TRBJ2-3; 8 bases are a match to TRBD2. The ends lost 2 bases at V and 3 bases at J; junction bases unmatched: 7. The CDR3 length is 16 residues. The germline CDR1 and CDR2 sequences are SGHTA and FQGNSA. The CDR3, as DNA: TGTGCCAGCAGCTTAACTACGGGAGGGTCTACAGATACGCAGTATTTT. This gives the protein CASSLTTGGSTDTQYF.

V and J are TRBV10-3 and TRBJ2-5, with 7 bases identical to TRBD2. Germline CDR1 reads ENHRY; CDR2 reads SYGVKD. V lost 5 bases to trimming and J lost 1 base; unmatched junction nucleotides: 4. The CDR3 extends over 14 amino acids. CDR3 nucleotides: TGTGCCATCAGTTCTACGGGGGGCCAAGAGACCCAGTACTTC. As protein: CAISSTGGQETQYF.

The V call is TRBV7-2, the J call TRBJ1-5, with a tentative D call TRBD1 (6 bases). The germline V gene has CDR1 SGHTA and CDR2 FQGNSA. Trimming removed 5 bases at V and 1 base at J, with 12 bases between. The CDR3 runs 15 residues. The CDR3 region is CASSQRTASNQPQHF. The CDR3 DNA follows: TGTGCCAGCAGCCAGCGGACAGCCAGCAATCAGCCCCAGCATTTT.

This clone was seen just once. The chain is built from TRBV19 and TRBJ1-2; D is perhaps TRBD1 (5 bases). The CDR3 runs 14 residues. Deletions cut 2 bases from V and 3 bases from J, with 10 bases between. Germline CDR1 and CDR2: LNHDA and SQIVND (reference sequence). The chain's CDR3 is CASSIRGTDYGYTF. DNA for the CDR3: TGTGCCAGTAGTATAAGGGGTACTGACTATGGCTACACCTTC. Using reference TRBV19 and TRBJ1-2 for the parts outside the CDR3, the full variable domain is DGGITQSPKYLFRKEGQNVTLSCEQNLNHDAMYWYRQDPGQGLRLIYYSQIVNDFQKGDIAEGYSVSREKKESFPLTVTSAQKNPTAFYLCASSIRGTDYGYTFGSGTRLTVV.

CDR3 coding DNA: TGTGCCAGCAGCTTGGCCGGGGACTTGTCGCAAGAGACCCAGTACTTC. This gives the protein CASSLAGDLSQETQYF. The rearrangement uses TRBV5-4 and TRBJ2-5; tentative D call: TRBD2 (6 bases). The germline V gene has CDR1 SGHNT and CDR2 YYREEE (reference sequence). The CDR3 is 16 amino acids. V was pared by 0 bases and J by 2 bases, with 14 bases between.

The chain employs TRBV29-1 and TRBJ1-4; 9 bases map to TRBD1. V lost 2 bases and J lost 6; bases outside the gene matches: 4. The germline V gene has CDR1 SQVTM and CDR2 ANQGSEA. The CDR3 is 14 residues long. This CDR3 reads CSVEPGQGYEKLFF. In DNA form, the CDR3 reads TGCAGCGTTGAACCGGGACAGGGTTATGAAAAACTGTTTTTT.

The chain carries TRBV19 and TRBJ2-5; 7 bases are shared with TRBD1. The CDR3 sequence is 12 residues long. Germline CDR1 is LNHDA and CDR2 is SQIVND (reference sequence). After removal of 10 bases from V and 4 bases from J, the junction contained 6 bases not matched to a gene. CDR3 DNA: TGTGCCACCCAACAGGGGACAGAGACCCAGTACTTC. It specifies CATQQGTETQYF.

The V call is TRBV7-9, the J call TRBJ2-5, with TRBD2 identical over 8 bases. Per the germline V gene, CDR1 is SEHNR and CDR2 is FQNEAQ (reference sequence). The trim removed 5 bases at V and 3 bases at J, leaving 8 bases unmatched. The CDR3 extends over 15 amino acids. CDR3 residues: CASSPGLGFKETQYF. The CDR3 DNA sequence: TGTGCCAGCAGCCCGGGACTAGGGTTCAAAGAGACCCAGTACTTC. The whole variable domain, filled in from reference TRBV7-9 and TRBJ2-5, reads DTGVSQNPRHKITKRGQNVTFRCDPISEHNRLYWYRQTLGQGPEFLTYFQNEAQLEKSRLLSDRFSAERPKGSFSTLEIQRTEQGDSAMYLCASSPGLGFKETQYFGPGTRLLVL.

This clone was found once. This chain's CDR3 is CASSLGGTYNEQFF. CDR3 DNA: TGTGCCAGCAGCTTAGGCGGGACCTACAATGAGCAGTTCTTC. The genes are TRBV13 and TRBJ2-1, with a weak D call TRBD2 (5 bases). Germline V CDR1 and CDR2: PRHDT, FYEKMQ (reference sequence). The CDR3 has 14 amino acids. The V gene lost 0 bases and the J gene lost 2 bases, with 5 bases spanning the gap.

The chain employs TRBV28 and TRBJ1-2, with D perhaps matching TRBD1 (6 bases). Germline V gene lookup returns CDR1 MDHEN and CDR2 SYDVKM. Trimming removed 3 bases from V and 0 bases from J, with 14 bases in between. The CDR3 runs to 16 residues. CDR3 loop: CASSFNREMTNYGYTF. The CDR3 nucleotides read TGTGCCAGCAGTTTTAACAGGGAGATGACTAACTATGGCTACACCTTC.

Comments on this clone: An end of the junction differs from the germline gene, which may be a read error. The rearrangement uses TRBV10-1 and TRBJ2-7; 10 positions agree with TRBD2. The germline V gene encodes CDR1 WNHNN and CDR2 SYGVQD (reference sequence). The CDR3 runs to 14 residues. For the CDR3, the DNA is TGCGCCAGCAGCGCTAGCGGGAGCTCCCACGAGCAGTACTTC. Translation gives CASSASGSSHEQYF.

The chain joins TRBV5-4 to TRBJ1-4; 9 nucleotides agree with TRBD1. J was trimmed by 5 bases and V by 4 bases; bases with no gene match: 6. The length of the CDR3 is 15 residues. Germline CDR1 SGHNT, CDR2 YYREEE (reference sequence). The CDR3 DNA reads as TGTGCCAGCAGCCTGGAACAGGGGGCGAATGAAAAACTGTTTTTT. Protein: CASSLEQGANEKLFF. Full variable domain (outside the CDR3, taken from reference TRBV5-4 and TRBJ1-4): ETGVTQSPTHLIKTRGQQVTLRCSSQSGHNTVSWYQQALGQGPQFIFQYYREEENGRGNFPPRFSGLQFPNYSSELNVNALELDDSALYLCASSLEQGANEKLFFGSGTQLSVL.

The count of this clone is one. This chain links TRBV29-1 with TRBJ1-1; TRBD1 aligns across 7 bases. The CDR3 is 13 amino acids. From germline, CDR1 is SQVTM and CDR2 ANQGSEA. Germline trimming cut 2 bases from V and 7 bases from J; bases unmatched to any gene: 7. CDR3 DNA sequence: TGCAGCGTTGAAAGGGGGCTAGGTGGTGAAGCTTTCTTT. This codes for CSVERGLGGEAFF.

This chain connects TRBV6-4 to TRBJ1-5; 7 bases are a match to TRBD1. Germline V gene data show CDR1 as MRHNA and CDR2 as SNTAGT. V was pared by 3 bases and J by 2 bases, with 1 base of the junction left unmatched. This CDR3 comprises 14 residues. CDR3 sequence (DNA): TGTGCCAGCAGTGAGACAGGGCGCAATCAGCCCCAGCATTTT. The encoded protein is CASSETGRNQPQHF.

The V call is TRBV2, the J call TRBJ2-2; D is perhaps TRBD2 (6 bases). V was cut by 8 bases and J by 4 bases, with 14 bases left in between. This CDR3 is 14 amino acids long. Germline values: CDR1 SNHLY, CDR2 FYNNEI. The CDR3 nucleotides read TGTGCCAGCGGTCCAGGGACTGTCACCGGGGAGCTGTTTTTT. Translating it yields CASGPGTVTGELFF.

The chain recombines TRBV7-2 with TRBJ1-2, with D unclear. V gave up 5 bases and J gave up 3 bases, with 10 bases separating them. Germline loops: CDR1 SGHTA, CDR2 FQGNSA. This CDR3 is built from 13 residues. The CDR3 protein is CASSHGVDYGYTF. CDR3 bases: TGTGCCAGCAGCCACGGGGTTGACTATGGCTACACCTTC.

The gene calls are TRBV11-2 and TRBJ2-1; 13 bases map to TRBD2. CDR1 SGHAT and CDR2 FQNNGV come from the germline V gene. Trimming cost V 1 base and J 11 bases; bases outside gene matches: 8. The CDR3 sequence is 16 residues long. CDR3 nucleotide sequence: TGTGCCAGCAGCTTAGTTGGGACTAGCGGGACAACCAAGCAGTTCTTC. Amino acid sequence: CASSLVGTSGTTKQFF.

This rearrangement joins TRBV6-6 to TRBJ2-7, with D perhaps matching TRBD2 (5 bases). Trimming cost V 6 bases and J 0 bases, with 9 bases left between them. This CDR3 spans 13 amino acids. CDR1 MNHNY and CDR2 SVGAGI come from the germline V gene (reference sequence). CDR3 amino acids: CASSEGNSYEQYF. CDR3 bases: TGTGCCAGCAGCGAGGGTAACTCCTACGAGCAGTACTTC.

The genes are TRBV18 and TRBJ1-2, with D hard to call. The CDR3 runs to 14 residues. Germline V gives CDR1 KGHSH, CDR2 LQKENI. The V end lost 4 bases, the J end lost 0 bases, and 9 bases lay between the germline ends. The CDR3 DNA reads as TGTGCCAGCTCACAACAAGAAGCTAACTATGGCTACACCTTC. Translation gives CASSQQEANYGYTF.

V and J are TRBV9 and TRBJ2-2; 11 bases fit TRBD2. The CDR3 runs to 17 residues. The germline gives CDR1 SGDLS, CDR2 YYNGEE. The junction had 5 bases not matched to a gene; V was cut back by 4 bases and J by 0 bases. The CDR3 coding sequence is TGTGCCAGCAGCCGACTAGCGGGATCTTCGAACACCGGGGAGCTGTTTTTT. It encodes CASSRLAGSSNTGELFF. The full variable domain, with the rest looked up from reference TRBV9 and TRBJ2-2, is DSGVTQTPKHLITATGQRVTLRCSPRSGDLSVYWYQQSLDQGLQFLIQYYNGEERAKGNILERFSAQQFPDLHSELNLSSLELGDSALYFCASSRLAGSSNTGELFFGEGSRLTVL.

The chain links TRBV12-5 to TRBJ2-5; no clear D. Trimming left V 0 bases short and J 3 bases short, with 8 bases between. The germline V gene encodes CDR1 LGHNT and CDR2 FRNRAP. This CDR3 is built from 14 residues. The CDR3 DNA follows: TGTGCTAGTGGTTTGGTTTCGCGGAAAGAGACCCAGTACTTC. Its protein is CASGLVSRKETQYF.